The rows below give T cell receptor beta chains drawn from one sample of a study of cytomegalovirus exposure and HLA in healthy donors. Produced via immunoSEQ multiplex PCR; TCRdb's table is partial and in-frame only. The sample has 130,000 or so clones, around 80% seen once. Sequenced: PBMCs. Source of these receptors: a woman younger than 30 in good health and CMV-seropositive. The CDR3 runs from the conserved cysteine through the conserved F or W. Size values are once, few and many counts, or a class for expanded clones, and some rows have none.

clone size	V gene	J gene	CDR3 protein
.	TRBV5-6	TRBJ1-6	CASSSLSSYNSPLHF
.	TRBV28	TRBJ1-6	CASTPGVGPLHF
.	TRBV5-1	TRBJ2-7	CASSLVQGALDEQYF
once	TRBV18	TRBJ2-7	CALYPGRDPYEQYF
.	TRBV5-4	TRBJ2-1	CASSADYFRDRGYNEQFF
.	TRBV29-1	TRBJ1-4	CSVENARLGGKLFF
.	TRBV14	TRBJ1-1	CASSQALSNTEAFF
.	TRBV4-1	TRBJ2-5	CASSQLPGARETQYF
.	TRBV5-1	TRBJ2-2	CASCIPEAGDTGELFF
.	TRBV27	TRBJ2-3	CASSLIRGDTQYF
.	TRBV6-5	TRBJ2-3	CASSYGLGVGTDTQYF
.	TRBV13	TRBJ1-2	CASSLGSSYGYTF
.	TRBV10-2	TRBJ1-1	CASSETGLRNTEAFF
.	TRBV7-9	TRBJ2-7	CSSSLQDSTYEQYF
once	TRBV2	TRBJ2-3	CASRGLTSTDTQYF
.	TRBV9	TRBJ2-2	CASSGGSFNTGELFF
.	TRBV5-8	TRBJ1-1	CASSIGQGEAAFF
.	TRBV6-1	TRBJ1-1	CASSEGQGVTEAFF
few	TRBV6-6	TRBJ2-2	CASSPRGRGNTGELFF
.	TRBV5-1	TRBJ2-7	CASREPGGEQYF
.	TRBV5-6	TRBJ2-3	CASSPGPGNTQYF
.	TRBV28	TRBJ1-2	CASSSHPGGRKLNYGYTF
.	TRBV23-1	TRBJ1-1	CASSPITRFTGGRNGLNTEAFF
.	TRBV20-1	TRBJ1-1	CSATGTAAFF
.	TRBV19	TRBJ1-1	CASSPRDRGPASEAFF
.	TRBV6-1	TRBJ1-2	CASSPGQQNYGYTF
.	TRBV2	TRBJ1-2	CASPESPYGYTF
.	TRBV6-1	TRBJ1-5	CASSEAWTVSNQPQHF
.	TRBV19	TRBJ1-3	CASSTRGSAISGNTIYF
few	TRBV7-3	TRBJ1-1	CASSSTTGTTEAFF
.	TRBV5-4	TRBJ2-1	CASSTRGGSYNEQFF
.	TRBV5-6	TRBJ2-6	CASSLPPQDLLSGANVLTF
.	TRBV19	TRBJ1-4	CASSIDQTGEEKLFF
.	TRBV5-4	TRBJ2-7	CASSFQGRPFEEQYF
.	TRBV6-5	TRBJ1-6	CASRPWPGLDSPLHF
once	TRBV4-2	TRBJ2-4	CASSQDWGGRGNIQYF
.	TRBV5-1	TRBJ2-3	CASTPLGGTDTQYF
.	TRBV10-3	TRBJ2-1	CAISVGAGTGSYNEQFF
.	TRBV18	TRBJ1-5	CASSPTAQPQHF
.	TRBV5-1	TRBJ2-7	CASSLGTGPYEQYF
.	TRBV15	TRBJ2-5	CATSRGQGFQETQYF
.	TRBV7-2	TRBJ2-5	CASSSGLAAQETQYF
.	TRBV18	TRBJ2-7	CASSPTSYEQYF
.	TRBV28	TRBJ1-1	CASNLPGQNTEAFF
.	TRBV4-1	TRBJ2-7	CASSQGGGYEQYF
.	TRBV4-2	TRBJ2-7	CASSQGWTGNYEQYF
.	TRBV19	TRBJ2-1	CASRASGGSDYNEQFF